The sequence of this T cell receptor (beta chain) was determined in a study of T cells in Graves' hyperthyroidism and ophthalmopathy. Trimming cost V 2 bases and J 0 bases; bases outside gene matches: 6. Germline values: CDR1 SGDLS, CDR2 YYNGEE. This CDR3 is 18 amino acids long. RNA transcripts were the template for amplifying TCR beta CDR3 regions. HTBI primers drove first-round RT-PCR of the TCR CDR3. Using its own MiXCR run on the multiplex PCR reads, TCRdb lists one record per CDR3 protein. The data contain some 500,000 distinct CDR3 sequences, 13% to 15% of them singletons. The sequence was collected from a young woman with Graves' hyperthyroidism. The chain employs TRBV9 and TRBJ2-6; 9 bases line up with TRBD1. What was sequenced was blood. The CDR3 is CASSVMGQGTSGANVLTF. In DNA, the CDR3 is TGTGCCAGCAGCGTTATGGGACAGGGAACCTCTGGGGCCAACGTCCTGACTTTC.